This T cell receptor (beta chain) is from a study of T cells in Graves' hyperthyroidism and ophthalmopathy (dated by TCRdb to about 2019). For the study in its entirety: Peripheral blood samples were taken at the time of initial diagnosis, prior to any treatment. A discovery cohort of 95 to 100 patients, roughly 45 with Graves' ophthalmopathy and under 60 with stable Graves' hyperthyroidism, was used to find distinguishing TCR V-J signatures. Prospective prediction of ophthalmopathy was tested in an independent validation cohort of 18 to 20 hyperthyroidism patients and roughly 16 patients who later progressed to ophthalmopathy. The roughly 90 discovery patients were divided at random into training and test sets in a 7:3 ratio. In addition, the study compared T-cell repertoires in thyroid tissue and in blood from several Graves' hyperthyroidism patients. After sampling, hyperthyroidism patients received methimazole starting at 30 mg daily, and ophthalmopathy patients received high-dose intravenous methylprednisolone. TCR Vbeta CDR3 sequencing of 140 or so peripheral blood samples (fewer than 45 ophthalmopathy, under 80 hyperthyroidism and roughly 17 progressor patients) is reported in the paper.

Graves' hyperthyroidism was defined as stable when no progression to ophthalmopathy occurred over 18 months of follow-up. The hyperthyroidism patients were between 18 and 65 years old and newly diagnosed, with a disease duration of less than 2 months. Any patient with an uncontrolled infection, another autoimmune disease, pregnancy or lactation was excluded. Clinical symptoms, serum thyroxine and TRAb, thyroid ultrasound, and orbital computed tomography formed the basis for the diagnoses. PBMCs were separated from 8 to 10 ml of fresh peripheral blood using Ficoll-Paque density gradient centrifugation. Total RNA was extracted with Trizol reagent, and quality was checked on an Agilent 2100 Bioanalyzer. This clonotype was recorded at least ten times. The antigen it binds to is not known. No per-base quality is available; no much larger clone lies one base away. Amplification of TCR beta CDR3 regions was carried out from RNA transcripts. For the first round of RT-PCR on the TCR CDR3, the HTBI primer set was used together with the Qiagen OneStep RT-PCR kit. The libraries were constructed in a second round of multiplex PCR and then size-selected and purified. Sequencing of the libraries was done on an Illumina HiSeq2000 using paired-end 100 bp reads. As for the authors' bioinformatics: SOAPnuke was used to process the raw data, removing reads that contained adapters or uncalled bases, had a mean Phred below 15, or lacked an exact match to the constant primer or identifier. COPE v1.2.5 was used to merge the high-quality paired reads, and each unique nucleotide sequence was defined as a clonotype. MiTCR v1.1 was used to align the clonotypes against IMGT TRBV, TRBD and TRBJ reference segments. Analysis was restricted to V-J combinations with a frequency above 0.0001, which covered 98% to 99.2% of repertoires. The TCS score was defined as the ratio of F50 (clonal expansion) to E x V (chaos), calculated using BLOSUM62-based TCRdist between CDR3 peptides within each V-J. Welch's t-statistics and random forest reduced 500 to 650 V-J features to about 13, which were used in a naive Bayes classifier (R e1071). TCRdb reprocessing: public reads trimmed at Q25 with fastp, clones called with MiXCR, in-frame beta chains kept. Each CDR3 protein appears once, grouped with its most common genes and DNA. The V and J calls and clone size come from TCRdb's table, not from the authors' own analysis. In this sample the table shows roughly 380,000 distinct CDR3 sequences, roughly 13% of which occur a single time. The biggest ten clones account for approximately 9.9% of the sample.

What the authors observed across the whole study: In validation, the model predicted progression to ophthalmopathy with approximately 71% sensitivity and over 72% specificity, a median of 6.5 months before onset. In cross-validation, a model built on a 13 V-J signature told ophthalmopathy apart from stable hyperthyroidism with over 85% sensitivity and about 81% specificity, and in testing the same model reached 80%/75%. Most expanded thyroid clonotypes (frequency above 0.001) were also found in blood, which suggests that blood repertoires may mirror thyroid immune responses. No statistical method was used to set the sample size in advance, and investigators knew the group allocation.

The CDR3 measures 14 amino acids from cysteine to phenylalanine. The read is trimmed to its CDR3 DNA, 42 bases read in frame from base 1. CDR1 DFQATT and CDR2 SNEGSKA were looked up in the germline V gene (reference sequence). Trimmed from V: 6 bases; trimmed from J: 4 bases; junction bases lacking a gene match: 4. Input material: blood. The receptor was isolated from a woman in her sixties or seventies with Graves' hyperthyroidism. The chain employs TRBV20-1 and TRBJ2-1; 12 middle bases align to TRBD2. The CDR3 region has the sequence CSAGGTSGYNEQFF. The nucleotides read TGCAGTGCCGGTGGGACTAGCGGGTACAATGAGCAGTTCTTC.